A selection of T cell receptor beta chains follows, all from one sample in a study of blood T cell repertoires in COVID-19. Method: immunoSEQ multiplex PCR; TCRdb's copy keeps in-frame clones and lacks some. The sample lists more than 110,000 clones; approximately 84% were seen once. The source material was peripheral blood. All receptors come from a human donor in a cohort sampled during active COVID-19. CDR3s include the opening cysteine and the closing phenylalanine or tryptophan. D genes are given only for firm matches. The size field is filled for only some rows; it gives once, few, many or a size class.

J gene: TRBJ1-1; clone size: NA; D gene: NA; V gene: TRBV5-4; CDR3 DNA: TGTGCCAGCAGCTTGGAACCCCGTTACATGAACACTGAAGCTTTCTTT; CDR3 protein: CASSLEPRYMNTEAFF
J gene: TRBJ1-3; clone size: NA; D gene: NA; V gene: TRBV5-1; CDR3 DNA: TGCGCCAGCAGGGCGGCCTCTGGAAACACCATATATTTT; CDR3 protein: CASRAASGNTIYF
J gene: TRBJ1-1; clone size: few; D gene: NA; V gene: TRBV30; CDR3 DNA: TGTGCCTGGAGCTTGGGGGGATTTAGCACTGAAGCTTTCTTT; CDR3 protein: CAWSLGGFSTEAFF
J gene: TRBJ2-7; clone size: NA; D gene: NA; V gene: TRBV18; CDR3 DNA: TGTGCCAGCTCACGTCCCGCAGGACAAGCCCCCTACGAGCAGTACTTC; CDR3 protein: CASSRPAGQAPYEQYF
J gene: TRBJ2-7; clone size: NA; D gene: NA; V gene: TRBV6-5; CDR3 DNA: TGTGCCAGCAGTTACGGGGGCGGTCGATACTACGAGCAGTACTTC; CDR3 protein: CASSYGGGRYYEQYF
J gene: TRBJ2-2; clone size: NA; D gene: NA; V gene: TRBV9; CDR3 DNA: TGTGCCAGCAGCGTAGCCGGGACACCGAACACCGGGGAGCTGTTTTTT; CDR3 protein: CASSVAGTPNTGELFF
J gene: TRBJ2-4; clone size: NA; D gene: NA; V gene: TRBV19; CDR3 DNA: TGTGCCAGTGGGGGCCCGCCGGGGGCCAAAAACATTCAGTACTTC; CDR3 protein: CASGGPPGAKNIQYF
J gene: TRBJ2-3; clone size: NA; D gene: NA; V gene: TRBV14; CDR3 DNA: TGTGCCAGCAGCCTACAGGAAGGGCTAGGTACGCAGTATTTT; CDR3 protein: CASSLQEGLGTQYF
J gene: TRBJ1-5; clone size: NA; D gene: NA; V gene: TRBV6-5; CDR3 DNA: TGTGCCAGCGGGGCGACGGAAGACCATTCCCAGCATTTT; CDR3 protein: CASGATEDHSQHF
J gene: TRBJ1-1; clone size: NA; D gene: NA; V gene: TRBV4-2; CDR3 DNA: TGTGCCAGCACCCCGAGCGGACGGGGGGGCCGATTTAATATAGAAGCTTTCTTT; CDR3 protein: CASTPSGRGGRFNIEAFF
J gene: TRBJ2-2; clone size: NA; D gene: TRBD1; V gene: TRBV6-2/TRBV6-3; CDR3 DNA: TGTGCCAGCAGTATACAGGGGGCCAGAACCGGGGAGCTGTTTTTT; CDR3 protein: CASSIQGARTGELFF
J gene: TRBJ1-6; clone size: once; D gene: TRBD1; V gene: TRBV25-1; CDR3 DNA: TGTGCCAGCAGCCGGGACAGTAATTCACCCCTCCACTTT; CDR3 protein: CASSRDSNSPLHF
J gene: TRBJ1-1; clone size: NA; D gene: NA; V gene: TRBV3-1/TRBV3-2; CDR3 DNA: TGTGCCAGCAGTTTTTCCCTCGGGGTTCGGGGTGAAGCTTTCTTT; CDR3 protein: CASSFSLGVRGEAFF
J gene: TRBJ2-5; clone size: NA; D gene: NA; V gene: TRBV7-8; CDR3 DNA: TGTGCCAGCAGCTTACTTCTTGGGGCCCGGGAGACCCAGTACTTC; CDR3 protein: CASSLLLGARETQYF
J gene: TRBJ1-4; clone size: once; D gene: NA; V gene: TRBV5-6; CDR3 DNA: TGTGCCAGCAGCTTATCACCCACAGGGTCCACTAATGAAAAACTGTTTTTT; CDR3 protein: CASSLSPTGSTNEKLFF
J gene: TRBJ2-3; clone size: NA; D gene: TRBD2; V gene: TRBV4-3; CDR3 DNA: TGCGCCAGCAGCCCAAGACTAGCTGATACGCAGTATTTT; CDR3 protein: CASSPRLADTQYF
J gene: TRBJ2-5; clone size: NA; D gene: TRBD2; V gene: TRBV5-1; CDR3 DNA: TGCGCCAGCAGCTTGGTTAGCGGGGCACAAGAGACCCAGTACTTC; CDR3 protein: CASSLVSGAQETQYF
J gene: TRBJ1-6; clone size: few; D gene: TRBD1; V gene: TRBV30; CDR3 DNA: TGTGCCTGCTTCCAGGGGGGAGATAATTCACCCCTCCACTTT; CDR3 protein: CACFQGGDNSPLHF
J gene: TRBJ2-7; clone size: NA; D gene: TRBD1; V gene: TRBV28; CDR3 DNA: TGTGCCAGCAGTTCTCCGGGACAGGGGGCACACGAGCAGTACTTC; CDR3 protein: CASSSPGQGAHEQYF
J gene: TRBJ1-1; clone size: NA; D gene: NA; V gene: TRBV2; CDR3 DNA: TGTGCCAGCAGTGAAGCGCTTCATGGGGGCCCGGGAGCTTTCTTT; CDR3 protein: CASSEALHGGPGAFF
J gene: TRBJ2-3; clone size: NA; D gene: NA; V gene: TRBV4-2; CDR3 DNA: TGTGCCAGCAGCCGCGTGACGGGGGGCCCCACAGATACGCAGTATTTT; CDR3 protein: CASSRVTGGPTDTQYF
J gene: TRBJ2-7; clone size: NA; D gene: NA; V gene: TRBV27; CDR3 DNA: TGTGCCAGCCGGGGGTCGGTCTACGAGCAGTACTTC; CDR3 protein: CASRGSVYEQYF
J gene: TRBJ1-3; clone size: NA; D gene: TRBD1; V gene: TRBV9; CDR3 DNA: TGTGCCAGCAGCGTGGAGGACAGGGGACTATGGGACACCATATATTTT; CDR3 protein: CASSVEDRGLWDTIYF
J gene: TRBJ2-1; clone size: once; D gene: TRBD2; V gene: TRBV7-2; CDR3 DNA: TGTGCCAGCAGCCAGGGACTAGCACGCAATGAGCAGTTCTTC; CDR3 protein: CASSQGLARNEQFF
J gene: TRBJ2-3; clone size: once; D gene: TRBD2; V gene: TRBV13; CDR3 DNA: TGTGCCAGCAGCGGGGGGACTAGCGGGGCCTCACCTAGCACAGATACGCAGTATTTT; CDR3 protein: CASSGGTSGASPSTDTQYF
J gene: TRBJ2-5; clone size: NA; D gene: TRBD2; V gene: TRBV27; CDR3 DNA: TGTGCCAGCAGGCCGGGACTAGCGGCGGAAGAGACCCAGTACTTC; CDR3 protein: CASRPGLAAEETQYF
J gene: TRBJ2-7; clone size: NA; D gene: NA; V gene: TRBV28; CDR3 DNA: TGTGCCAGCACGGACAGCCTGACCTACGAGCAGTACTTC; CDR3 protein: CASTDSLTYEQYF
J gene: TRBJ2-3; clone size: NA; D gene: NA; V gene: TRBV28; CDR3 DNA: TGTGCCAGCACACGTTCCGGAGGTGCCACAGATACGCAGTATTTT; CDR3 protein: CASTRSGGATDTQYF
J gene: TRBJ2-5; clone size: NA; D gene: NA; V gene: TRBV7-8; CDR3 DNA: TGTGCCAGCAGCTCTCGGGGGGCGGGGGAGACCCAGTACTTC; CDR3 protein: CASSSRGAGETQYF
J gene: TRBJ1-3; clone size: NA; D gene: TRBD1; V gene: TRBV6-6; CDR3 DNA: TGTGCCAGCAGTCAATCCGGGACAGTCTCTGGAAACACCATATATTTT; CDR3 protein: CASSQSGTVSGNTIYF
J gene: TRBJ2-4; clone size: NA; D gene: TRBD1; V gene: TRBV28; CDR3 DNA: TGTGCCAGCAGTAAGACAGGGGGCGCCGTTACGGACATTCAGTACTTC; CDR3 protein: CASSKTGGAVTDIQYF
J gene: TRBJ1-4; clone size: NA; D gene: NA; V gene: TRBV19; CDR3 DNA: TGTGCCAGTAACTCCGACTCGACAGGAGTTGCAACTAATGAAAAACTGTTTTTT; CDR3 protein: CASNSDSTGVATNEKLFF
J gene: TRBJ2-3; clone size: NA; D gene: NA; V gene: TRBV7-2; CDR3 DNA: TGTGCCAGCAGCTTAGGACTAGAACTAAGCACAGATACGCAGTATTTT; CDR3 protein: CASSLGLELSTDTQYF
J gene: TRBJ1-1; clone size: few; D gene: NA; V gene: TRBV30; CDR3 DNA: TGTGCCTGGAGTGTACTAGGCGATACTGAAGCTTTCTTT; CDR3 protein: CAWSVLGDTEAFF
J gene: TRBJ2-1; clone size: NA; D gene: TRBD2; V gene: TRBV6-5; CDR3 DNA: TGTGCCAGCAGGGAGGGACTAGCAAATGAGCAGTTCTTC; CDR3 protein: CASREGLANEQFF
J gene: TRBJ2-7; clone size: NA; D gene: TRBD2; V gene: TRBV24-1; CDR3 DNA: TGTGCCACCAGTGCCCCGGGGGGGGCTCACGAGCAGTACTTC; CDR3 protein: CATSAPGGAHEQYF
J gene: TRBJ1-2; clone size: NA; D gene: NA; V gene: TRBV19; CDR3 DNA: TGTGCCAGTAGTATCGAAGCCCAGCGGAGCTACACCTTC; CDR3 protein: CASSIEAQRSYTF